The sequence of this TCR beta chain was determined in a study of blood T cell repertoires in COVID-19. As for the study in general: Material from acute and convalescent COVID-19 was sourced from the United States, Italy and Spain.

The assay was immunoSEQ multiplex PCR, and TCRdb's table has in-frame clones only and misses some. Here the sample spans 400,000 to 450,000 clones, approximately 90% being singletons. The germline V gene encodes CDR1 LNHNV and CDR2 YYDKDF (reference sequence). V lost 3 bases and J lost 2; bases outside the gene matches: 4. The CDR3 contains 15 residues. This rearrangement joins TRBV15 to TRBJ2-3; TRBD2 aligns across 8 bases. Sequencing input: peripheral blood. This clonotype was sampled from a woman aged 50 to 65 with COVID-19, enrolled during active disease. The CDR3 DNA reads TGTGCCACCAGCAGGTTAGCGGGATACACAGATACGCAGTATTTT. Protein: CATSRLAGYTDTQYF.